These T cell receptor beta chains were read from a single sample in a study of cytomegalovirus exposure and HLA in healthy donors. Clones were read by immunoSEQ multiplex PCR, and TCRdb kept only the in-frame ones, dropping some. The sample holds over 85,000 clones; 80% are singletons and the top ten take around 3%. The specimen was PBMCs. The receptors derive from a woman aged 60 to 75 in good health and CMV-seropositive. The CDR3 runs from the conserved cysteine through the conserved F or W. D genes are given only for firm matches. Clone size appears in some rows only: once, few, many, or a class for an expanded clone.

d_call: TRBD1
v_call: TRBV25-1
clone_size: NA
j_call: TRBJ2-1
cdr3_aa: CATCPGTASNPPNEQFF
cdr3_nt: TGTGCCACCTGTCCCGGGACAGCGTCTAACCCCCCCAATGAGCAGTTCTTC

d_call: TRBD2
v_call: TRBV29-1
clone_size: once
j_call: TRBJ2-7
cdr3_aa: CSVPRTSGRAGQYF
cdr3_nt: TGCAGCGTTCCCCGGACTAGCGGGAGGGCCGGGCAGTACTTC

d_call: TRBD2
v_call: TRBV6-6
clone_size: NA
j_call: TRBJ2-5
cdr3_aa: CASSYGLAGVETQYF
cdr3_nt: TGTGCCAGCAGTTACGGGCTAGCGGGAGTTGAGACCCAGTACTTC

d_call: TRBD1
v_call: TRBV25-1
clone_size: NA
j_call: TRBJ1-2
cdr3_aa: CASSGTAVPNYGYTF
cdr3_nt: TGTGCCAGCTCAGGGACAGCAGTCCCTAACTATGGCTACACCTTC

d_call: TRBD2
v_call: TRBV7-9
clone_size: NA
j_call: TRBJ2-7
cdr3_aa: CASSRFSSGTQFYEQYF
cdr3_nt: TGTGCCAGCAGCCGTTTCAGTAGCGGGACTCAATTCTACGAGCAGTACTTC

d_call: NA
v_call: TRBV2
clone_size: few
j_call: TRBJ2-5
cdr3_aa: CASSEGRGETQYF
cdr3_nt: TGTGCCAGCAGTGAAGGGCGAGGAGAGACCCAGTACTTC

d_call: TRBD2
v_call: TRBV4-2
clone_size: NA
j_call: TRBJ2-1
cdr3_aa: CASSQDWTSGTDEQFF
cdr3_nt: TGTGCCAGCAGCCAAGATTGGACTAGCGGGACCGATGAGCAGTTCTTC

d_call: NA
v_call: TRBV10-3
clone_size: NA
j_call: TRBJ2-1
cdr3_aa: CAISETPAGEYNEQFF
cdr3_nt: TGTGCCATCAGTGAGACCCCGGCAGGGGAGTACAATGAGCAGTTCTTC

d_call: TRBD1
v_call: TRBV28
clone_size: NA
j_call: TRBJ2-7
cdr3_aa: CASSATGTGRPEQYF
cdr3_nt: TGTGCCAGCAGTGCTACCGGGACAGGGCGCCCCGAGCAGTACTTC

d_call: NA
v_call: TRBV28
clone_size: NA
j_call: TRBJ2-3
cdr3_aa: CASSILTERDTDTQYF
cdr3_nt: TGTGCCAGCAGTATATTGACAGAAAGAGACACAGATACGCAGTATTTT

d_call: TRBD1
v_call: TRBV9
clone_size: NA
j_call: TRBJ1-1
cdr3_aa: CASSVTGQGDAEAFF
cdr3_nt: TGTGCCAGCAGCGTTACGGGACAGGGGGACGCTGAAGCTTTCTTT

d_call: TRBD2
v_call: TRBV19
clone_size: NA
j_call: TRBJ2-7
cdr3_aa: CASTPTSGRVQSYEQYF
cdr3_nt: TGTGCCAGTACCCCGACTAGCGGGAGGGTTCAATCCTACGAGCAGTACTTC

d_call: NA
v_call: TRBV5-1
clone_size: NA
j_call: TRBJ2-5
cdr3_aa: CASRAAATGTQYF
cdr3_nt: TGCGCCAGCAGAGCGGCCGCGACCGGGACCCAGTACTTC

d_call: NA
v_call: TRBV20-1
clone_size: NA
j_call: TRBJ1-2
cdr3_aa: CSADEGGGYTF
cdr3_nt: TGCAGTGCTGATGAGGGGGGGGGCTACACCTTC

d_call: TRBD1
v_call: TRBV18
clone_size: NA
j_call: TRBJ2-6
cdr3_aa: CASSPYRQGGTTSGANVLTF
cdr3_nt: TGTGCCAGCTCACCCTACCGACAGGGGGGGACAACCTCTGGGGCCAACGTCCTGACTTTC

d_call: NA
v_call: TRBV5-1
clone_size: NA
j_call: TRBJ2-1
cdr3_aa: CASSLLQGGSYNEQFF
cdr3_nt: TGCGCCAGCAGCTTGCTACAGGGGGGGTCCTACAATGAGCAGTTCTTC

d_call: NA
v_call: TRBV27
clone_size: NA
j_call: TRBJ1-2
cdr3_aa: CASTERNGGGYGYTF
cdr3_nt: TGTGCCAGCACCGAAAGGAACGGCGGAGGCTATGGCTACACCTTC

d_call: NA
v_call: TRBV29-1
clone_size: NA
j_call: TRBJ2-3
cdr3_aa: CSVEGEGKDGLADTQYF
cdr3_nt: TGCAGCGTTGAAGGAGAGGGAAAAGATGGTTTGGCAGATACGCAGTATTTT

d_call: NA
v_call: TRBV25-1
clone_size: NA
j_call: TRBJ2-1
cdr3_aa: CASSELEGPGEQFF
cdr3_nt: TGTGCCAGCAGTGAACTGGAGGGCCCGGGTGAGCAGTTCTTC

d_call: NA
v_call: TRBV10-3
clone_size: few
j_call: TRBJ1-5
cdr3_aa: CAISSDLNQPQHF
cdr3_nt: TGTGCCATTTCATCTGACTTAAATCAGCCCCAGCATTTT

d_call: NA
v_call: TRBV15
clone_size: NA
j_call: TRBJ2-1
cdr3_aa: CATSGGGGTYNEQFF
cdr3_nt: TGTGCCACCAGCGGAGGAGGAGGAACCTACAATGAGCAGTTCTTC

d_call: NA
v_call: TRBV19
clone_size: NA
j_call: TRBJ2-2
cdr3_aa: CASDDRLGTGELFF
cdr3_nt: TGTGCCAGTGATGACAGATTGGGGACCGGGGAGCTGTTTTTT

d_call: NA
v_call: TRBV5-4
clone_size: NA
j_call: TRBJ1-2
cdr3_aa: CASSRGGVWYGYTF
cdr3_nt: TGTGCCAGCAGTCGAGGAGGGGTTTGGTATGGCTACACCTTC

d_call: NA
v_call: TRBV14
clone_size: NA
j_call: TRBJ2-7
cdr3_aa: CASSQWASYEQYF
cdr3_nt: TGTGCCAGCAGCCAATGGGCCAGCTACGAGCAGTACTTC

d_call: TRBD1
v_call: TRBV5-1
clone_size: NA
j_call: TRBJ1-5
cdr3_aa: CASSSTGGGNQPQHF
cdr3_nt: TGCGCCAGCAGCTCCACAGGGGGCGGCAATCAGCCCCAGCATTTT

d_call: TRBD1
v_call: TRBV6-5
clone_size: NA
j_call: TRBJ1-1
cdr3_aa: CASSDRAEAFF
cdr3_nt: TGTGCCAGCAGTGACAGGGCTGAAGCTTTCTTT

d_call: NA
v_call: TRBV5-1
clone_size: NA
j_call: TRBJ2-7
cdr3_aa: CASSLVAASEQYF
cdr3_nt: TGCGCCAGCAGCTTGGTGGCAGCTAGCGAGCAGTACTTC

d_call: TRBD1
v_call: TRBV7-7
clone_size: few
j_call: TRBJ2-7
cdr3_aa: CASSPGTGIYEQYF
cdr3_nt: TGTGCTAGCAGCCCAGGGACAGGGATCTACGAGCAGTACTTC

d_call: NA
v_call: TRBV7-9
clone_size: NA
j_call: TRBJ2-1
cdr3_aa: CSSSSGSYNEQFF
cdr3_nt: TGTTCCAGCAGCTCCGGCTCCTACAATGAGCAGTTCTTC

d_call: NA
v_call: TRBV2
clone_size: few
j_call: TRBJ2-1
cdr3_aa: CASSSQGSYNEQFF
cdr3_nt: TGTGCCAGCAGCTCCCAGGGCTCCTACAATGAGCAGTTCTTC

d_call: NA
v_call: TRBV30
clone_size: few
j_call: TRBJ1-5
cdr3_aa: CAWSYPFLDQPQHF
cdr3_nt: TGTGCCTGGAGTTACCCCTTCCTAGATCAGCCCCAGCATTTT

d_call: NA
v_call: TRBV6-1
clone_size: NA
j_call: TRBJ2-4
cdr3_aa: CASNPRTGRGNIQYF
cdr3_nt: TGTGCCAGCAACCCCAGGACGGGTCGGGGAAACATTCAGTACTTC

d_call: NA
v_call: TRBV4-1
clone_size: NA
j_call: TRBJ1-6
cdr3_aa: CASSQEGWQGLYSPLHF
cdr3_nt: TGCGCCAGCAGCCAAGAAGGGTGGCAGGGGTTGTATTCACCCCTCCACTTT

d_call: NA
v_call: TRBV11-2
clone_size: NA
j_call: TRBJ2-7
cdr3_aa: CASSLSPRTSYEQYF
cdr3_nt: TGTGCCAGCAGCTTATCCCCTAGAACTTCCTACGAGCAGTACTTC

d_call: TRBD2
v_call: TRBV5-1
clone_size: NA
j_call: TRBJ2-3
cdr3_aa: CASSLFGWTSGTSTDTQYF
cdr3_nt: TGCGCCAGCAGCTTGTTCGGCTGGACTAGCGGGACTAGCACAGATACGCAGTATTTT

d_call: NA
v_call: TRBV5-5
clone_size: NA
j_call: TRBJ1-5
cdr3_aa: CASSSDTSTWGAQHF
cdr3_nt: TGTGCCAGCAGCAGTGACACTTCAACCTGGGGGGCCCAGCATTTT

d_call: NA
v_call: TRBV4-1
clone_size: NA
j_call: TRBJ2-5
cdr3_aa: CASSQSAWIGGTQYF
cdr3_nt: TGCGCCAGCAGCCAATCTGCCTGGATCGGGGGGACCCAGTACTTC

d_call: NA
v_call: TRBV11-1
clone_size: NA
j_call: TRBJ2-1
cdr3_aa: CASSFEDGSRGNEQFF
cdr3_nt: TGTGCCAGCAGCTTCGAGGACGGGAGTAGAGGCAATGAGCAGTTCTTC

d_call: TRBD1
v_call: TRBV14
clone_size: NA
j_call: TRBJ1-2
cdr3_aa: CASSRLGQNYGYTF
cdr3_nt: TGTGCCAGCAGCCGTTTGGGACAGAACTATGGCTACACCTTC

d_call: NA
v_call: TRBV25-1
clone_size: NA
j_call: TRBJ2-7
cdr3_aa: CASISPPRGLSYEQYF
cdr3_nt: TGTGCCAGCATTAGCCCCCCGCGGGGGCTCTCCTACGAGCAGTACTTC

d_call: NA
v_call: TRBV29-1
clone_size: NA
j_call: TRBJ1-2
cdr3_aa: CSGHTGNDNYGYTF
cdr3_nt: TGCAGCGGCCACACGGGTAATGATAACTATGGCTACACCTTC

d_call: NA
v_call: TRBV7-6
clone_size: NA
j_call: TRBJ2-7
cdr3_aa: CASSSGFLRSYEQYF
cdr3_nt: TGTGCCAGCAGCTCCGGGTTTTTGAGGTCCTACGAGCAGTACTTC